The entry below gives a single TCR beta chain sequence along with its context. Authors' methods: Cell counts per sample came from amplifying reference gene primers. Some clones are missing from TCRdb's copy, which holds only in-frame ones; the method was immunoSEQ multiplex PCR. That table furnishes V, J and clone size, whereas the DNA furnished D and trimming. The sample comprises some 200,000 clones, 88% of which are singletons, and 5.5% to 7% rests with the top ten. V was cut by 2 bases and J by 2 bases, with 6 bases left in between. Germline CDR1 and CDR2: MDHEN and SYDVKM. The CDR3 length is 13 residues. The data stem from a study of blood T cell repertoires in COVID-19. Looking at the study overall: The origin of the acute and convalescent COVID-19 samples was the United States, Italy and Spain. PBMCs, B-cell-depleted T cells, or T cells were the source of the cDNA or gDNA that made up the material.

The sequenced material came from peripheral blood. The source is a man aged 40-55 years with active or convalescent COVID-19. The chain employs TRBV28 and TRBJ1-2; D gene uncertain. The CDR3 region has the DNA TGTGCCAGCAGTTTAGTCGGGAACTATGGCTACACCTTC. Amino acids: CASSLVGNYGYTF.